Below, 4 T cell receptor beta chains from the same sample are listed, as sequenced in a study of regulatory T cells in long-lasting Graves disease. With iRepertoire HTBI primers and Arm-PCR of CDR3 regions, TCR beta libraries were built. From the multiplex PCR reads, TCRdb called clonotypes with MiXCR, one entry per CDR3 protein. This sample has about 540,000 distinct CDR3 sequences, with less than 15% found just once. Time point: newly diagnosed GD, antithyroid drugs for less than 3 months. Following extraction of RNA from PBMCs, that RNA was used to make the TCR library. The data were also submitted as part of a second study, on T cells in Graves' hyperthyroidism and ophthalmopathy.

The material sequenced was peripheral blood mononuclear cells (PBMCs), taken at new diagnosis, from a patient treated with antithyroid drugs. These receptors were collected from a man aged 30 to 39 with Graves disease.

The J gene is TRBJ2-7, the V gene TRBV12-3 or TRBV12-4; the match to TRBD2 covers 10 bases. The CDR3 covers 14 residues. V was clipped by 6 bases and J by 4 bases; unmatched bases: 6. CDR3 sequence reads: CASSPTSGLYEQYF. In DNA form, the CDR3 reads TGTGCCAGCAGCCCGACTAGCGGGCTTTACGAGCAGTACTTC.

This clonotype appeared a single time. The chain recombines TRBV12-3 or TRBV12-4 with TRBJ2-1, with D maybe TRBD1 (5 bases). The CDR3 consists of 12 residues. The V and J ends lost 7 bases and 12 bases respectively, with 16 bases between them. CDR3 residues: CASTLGANWQFF. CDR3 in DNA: TGTGCCAGCACATTAGGGGCAAACTGGCAGTTCTTC.

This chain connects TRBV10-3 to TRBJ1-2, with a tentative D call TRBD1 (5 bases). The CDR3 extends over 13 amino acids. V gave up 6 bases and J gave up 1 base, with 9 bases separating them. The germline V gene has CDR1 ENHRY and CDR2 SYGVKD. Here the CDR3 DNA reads TGTGCCATCAGGGACGGACATAACTATGGCTACACCTTC. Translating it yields CAIRDGHNYGYTF.

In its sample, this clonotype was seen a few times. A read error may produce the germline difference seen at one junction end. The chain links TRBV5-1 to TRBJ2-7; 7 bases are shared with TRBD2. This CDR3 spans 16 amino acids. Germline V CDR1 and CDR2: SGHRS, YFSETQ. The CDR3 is CASSLAAGPVGYEQYF. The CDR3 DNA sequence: TGTGCCAGCAGCCTAGCGGCCGGACCCGTGGGCTACGAGCAGTACTTC.